The rows below give T cell receptor beta chains drawn from one sample of a study of shared clonotypes between healthy human individuals. Clones were sequenced by immunoSEQ multiplex PCR, and TCRdb holds only the in-frame ones, with some missing. The sample has about 460,000 clones, roughly three quarters seen once; the top ten hold around 13%. Sequenced sample: PBMCs. The receptor source for this set is a woman in her 40s in good health. Some clones in this sample may be carry-over from other donors' samples. Each CDR3 is given with its conserved first and last residue. Each record gives: CDR3 length, J gene, clone size, V gene, D gene, CDR3 DNA, CDR3 protein. The D gene is left open where the match is weak. Only part of the rows carry a size: once, few, many, or a class if the clone is expanded.

CDR3 length: 13; J gene: TRBJ2-7; clone size: NA; V gene: TRBV15; D gene: NA; CDR3 DNA: TGTGCCACCAGCAGAGATCTGGGCTACGAGCAGTACTTC; CDR3 protein: CATSRDLGYEQYF
CDR3 length: 14; J gene: TRBJ2-3; clone size: NA; V gene: TRBV5-4; D gene: TRBD1; CDR3 DNA: TGTGCCAGCAGCAACCCACAGGGGGCAGATACGCAGTATTTT; CDR3 protein: CASSNPQGADTQYF
CDR3 length: 13; J gene: TRBJ2-3; clone size: NA; V gene: TRBV29-1; D gene: TRBD2; CDR3 DNA: TGCAGCGCCCGTAGCGGGAGCACAGATACGCAGTATTTT; CDR3 protein: CSARSGSTDTQYF
CDR3 length: 16; J gene: TRBJ2-1; clone size: many; V gene: TRBV27; D gene: TRBD2; CDR3 DNA: TGTGCCAGCAGATCCGGGACTAGCGGGAGGGTCAATGAGCAGTTCTTC; CDR3 protein: CASRSGTSGRVNEQFF
CDR3 length: 14; J gene: TRBJ1-4; clone size: NA; V gene: TRBV6-1; D gene: TRBD1; CDR3 DNA: TGTGCCAGCATCCTGGACAGGGGAAATGAAAAACTGTTTTTT; CDR3 protein: CASILDRGNEKLFF
CDR3 length: 13; J gene: TRBJ2-1; clone size: NA; V gene: TRBV4-2; D gene: NA; CDR3 DNA: TGTGCCAGCAGCCAAGATTACGGGGGTGAGCAGTTCTTC; CDR3 protein: CASSQDYGGEQFF
CDR3 length: 14; J gene: TRBJ2-5; clone size: NA; V gene: TRBV7-2; D gene: NA; CDR3 DNA: TGTGCCAGCAGCTTACAGAGTGGGGAAGAGACCCAGTACTTC; CDR3 protein: CASSLQSGEETQYF
CDR3 length: 11; J gene: TRBJ2-1; clone size: NA; V gene: TRBV20-1; D gene: NA; CDR3 DNA: TGCAGTGCCAGTCCTCTCAATGAGCAGTTCTTC; CDR3 protein: CSASPLNEQFF
CDR3 length: 14; J gene: TRBJ1-2; clone size: NA; V gene: TRBV28; D gene: NA; CDR3 DNA: TGTGCCAGCAGTTCATCTCAGGGGAACTATGGCTACACCTTC; CDR3 protein: CASSSSQGNYGYTF
CDR3 length: 15; J gene: TRBJ2-7; clone size: NA; V gene: TRBV11-2; D gene: TRBD2; CDR3 DNA: TGTGCCAGCAGCTTAGGGGTAGCGGGAGGTTACGAGCAGTACTTC; CDR3 protein: CASSLGVAGGYEQYF
CDR3 length: 13; J gene: TRBJ1-1; clone size: NA; V gene: TRBV5-1; D gene: NA; CDR3 DNA: TGCGCCAGCAGCACGGGACCTAACACTGAAGCTTTCTTT; CDR3 protein: CASSTGPNTEAFF
CDR3 length: 15; J gene: TRBJ2-5; clone size: few; V gene: TRBV9; D gene: NA; CDR3 DNA: TGTGCCAGCAGCGGGAAGAGGGGCGGAGGAGAGACCCAGTACTTC; CDR3 protein: CASSGKRGGGETQYF
CDR3 length: 19; J gene: TRBJ2-6; clone size: few; V gene: TRBV19; D gene: NA; CDR3 DNA: TGTGCCAGTAGTACCCCGGGGTTGGGCCTAAACTCTGGGGCCAACGTCCTGACTTTC; CDR3 protein: CASSTPGLGLNSGANVLTF
CDR3 length: 18; J gene: TRBJ2-1; clone size: NA; V gene: TRBV27; D gene: NA; CDR3 DNA: TGTGCCAGCAGTACCCAATCCCCTCTAGCGCCCTACTACAATGAGCAGTTCTTC; CDR3 protein: CASSTQSPLAPYYNEQFF
CDR3 length: 14; J gene: TRBJ2-7; clone size: NA; V gene: TRBV19; D gene: NA; CDR3 DNA: TGTGCCAGTACCATACGGCAAGGGTCCTACGAGCAGTACTTC; CDR3 protein: CASTIRQGSYEQYF
CDR3 length: 17; J gene: TRBJ2-1; clone size: NA; V gene: TRBV5-1; D gene: TRBD2; CDR3 DNA: TGCGCCAGCAGCTTGGTGTTAGCGGGAGTCGAGGGTAATGAGCAGTTCTTC; CDR3 protein: CASSLVLAGVEGNEQFF
CDR3 length: 12; J gene: TRBJ2-1; clone size: NA; V gene: TRBV28; D gene: NA; CDR3 DNA: TGTGCCAGCAGTTTAGCTGGAGGCGAGCAGTTCTTC; CDR3 protein: CASSLAGGEQFF
CDR3 length: 14; J gene: TRBJ2-7; clone size: NA; V gene: TRBV11-2; D gene: NA; CDR3 DNA: TGTGCCAGCAGCTTAGCAGACCGAACCTACGAGCAGTACTTC; CDR3 protein: CASSLADRTYEQYF
CDR3 length: 13; J gene: TRBJ2-5; clone size: few; V gene: TRBV30; D gene: NA; CDR3 DNA: TGTGCCTGGACCCCGGGGCCGCAAGAGACCCAGTACTTC; CDR3 protein: CAWTPGPQETQYF
CDR3 length: 12; J gene: TRBJ2-7; clone size: NA; V gene: TRBV6-5; D gene: NA; CDR3 DNA: TGTGCCAGCAGTTACTCTAGATACGAGCAGTACTTC; CDR3 protein: CASSYSRYEQYF
CDR3 length: 14; J gene: TRBJ2-7; clone size: many; V gene: TRBV2; D gene: NA; CDR3 DNA: TGTGCCAGCAACCTCAGGGCGGGAAGGTACGAGCAGTACTTC; CDR3 protein: CASNLRAGRYEQYF
CDR3 length: 18; J gene: TRBJ2-3; clone size: few; V gene: TRBV9; D gene: TRBD1; CDR3 DNA: TGTGCCAGCAGCTCCCCGCTGGGCGGGACAGGAGTGGCCGATACGCAGTATTTT; CDR3 protein: CASSSPLGGTGVADTQYF
CDR3 length: 15; J gene: TRBJ2-1; clone size: NA; V gene: TRBV6-1; D gene: NA; CDR3 DNA: TGTGCCAGCATCAAACCCGGAGGGGCGAACAATGAGCAGTTCTTC; CDR3 protein: CASIKPGGANNEQFF
CDR3 length: 16; J gene: TRBJ1-1; clone size: NA; V gene: TRBV28; D gene: NA; CDR3 DNA: TGTGCCAGCAGTTCCCCGCAAGGGGTGGGGAACACTGAAGCTTTCTTT; CDR3 protein: CASSSPQGVGNTEAFF
CDR3 length: 15; J gene: TRBJ2-7; clone size: NA; V gene: TRBV6-5; D gene: NA; CDR3 DNA: TGTGCCAGCAGTTATCGAGACCCACCGACCTACGAGCAGTACTTC; CDR3 protein: CASSYRDPPTYEQYF
CDR3 length: 13; J gene: TRBJ2-1; clone size: NA; V gene: TRBV10-2; D gene: NA; CDR3 DNA: TGCGCCAGCAGAGACCCCGGGGGCAATGAGCAGTTCTTC; CDR3 protein: CASRDPGGNEQFF
CDR3 length: 16; J gene: TRBJ2-2; clone size: NA; V gene: TRBV5-1; D gene: TRBD1; CDR3 DNA: TGCGCCAGCAACAGCGGGACAGGGGAAGGGGCCGGGGAGCCGTTTTTT; CDR3 protein: CASNSGTGEGAGEPFF
CDR3 length: 16; J gene: TRBJ1-1; clone size: few; V gene: TRBV7-9; D gene: NA; CDR3 DNA: TGTGCCAGCAGCTTAGGTGGAGGGAGGAGGAACACTGAAGCTTTCTTT; CDR3 protein: CASSLGGGRRNTEAFF
CDR3 length: 14; J gene: TRBJ1-1; clone size: NA; V gene: TRBV7-9; D gene: NA; CDR3 DNA: TGTGCCAGCAGCTCCCGGGGAGGGAACACTGAAGCTTTCTTT; CDR3 protein: CASSSRGGNTEAFF
CDR3 length: 15; J gene: TRBJ2-7; clone size: NA; V gene: TRBV15; D gene: NA; CDR3 DNA: TGTGCCACCAGCAGAGAACAGGGACTGCCCTACGAGCAGTACTTC; CDR3 protein: CATSREQGLPYEQYF
CDR3 length: 13; J gene: TRBJ2-7; clone size: few; V gene: TRBV29-1; D gene: TRBD2; CDR3 DNA: TGCAGCGTCGAAGGCGGGGGGAACTACGAGCAGTACTTC; CDR3 protein: CSVEGGGNYEQYF
CDR3 length: 15; J gene: TRBJ1-5; clone size: many; V gene: TRBV7-2; D gene: TRBD1; CDR3 DNA: TGTGCCAGCAGCTTAGCGCTCGGGACAGCTCAGCCCCAGCATTTT; CDR3 protein: CASSLALGTAQPQHF
CDR3 length: 16; J gene: TRBJ2-1; clone size: NA; V gene: TRBV30; D gene: TRBD2; CDR3 DNA: TGTGCCTGGAGTACGACTCTAGCGGACCTTTACAATGAGCAGTTCTTC; CDR3 protein: CAWSTTLADLYNEQFF
CDR3 length: 14; J gene: TRBJ2-1; clone size: NA; V gene: TRBV7-9; D gene: NA; CDR3 DNA: TGTGCCAGCAGCGGACTACAATCCTACAATGAGCAGTTCTTC; CDR3 protein: CASSGLQSYNEQFF
CDR3 length: 13; J gene: TRBJ2-1; clone size: NA; V gene: TRBV7-3; D gene: NA; CDR3 DNA: TGTGCCAGCAGCTTAGGACCGCACAATGAGCAGTTCTTC; CDR3 protein: CASSLGPHNEQFF
CDR3 length: 17; J gene: TRBJ2-1; clone size: NA; V gene: TRBV9; D gene: TRBD1; CDR3 DNA: TGTGCCAGCAGCCCCCGGGGACGGGACAGCTCCTACAATGAGCAGTTCTTC; CDR3 protein: CASSPRGRDSSYNEQFF
CDR3 length: 15; J gene: TRBJ1-2; clone size: NA; V gene: TRBV28; D gene: NA; CDR3 DNA: TGTGCCAGCAGTCTCCGCCGGGGCGCTGAATATGGCTACACCTTC; CDR3 protein: CASSLRRGAEYGYTF
CDR3 length: 11; J gene: TRBJ2-1; clone size: once; V gene: TRBV7-3; D gene: NA; CDR3 DNA: TGTGCCAGCGGAGAGGGGGGTGAGCAGTTCTTC; CDR3 protein: CASGEGGEQFF
CDR3 length: 14; J gene: TRBJ2-2; clone size: NA; V gene: TRBV10-3; D gene: NA; CDR3 DNA: TGTGCCATCAGTGGGCCGGGGAGGTCCGGGGAGCTGTTTTTT; CDR3 protein: CAISGPGRSGELFF
CDR3 length: 15; J gene: TRBJ1-1; clone size: NA; V gene: TRBV10-3; D gene: NA; CDR3 DNA: TGTGCCATCAGTGAGTCGAGGGCAGGAAACACTGAAGCTTTCTTT; CDR3 protein: CAISESRAGNTEAFF
CDR3 length: 15; J gene: TRBJ2-1; clone size: NA; V gene: TRBV11-3; D gene: NA; CDR3 DNA: TGTGCCAGCAGCGGGTCGCTGGCCCCTCCCGATGAGCAGTTCTTC; CDR3 protein: CASSGSLAPPDEQFF
CDR3 length: 15; J gene: TRBJ2-1; clone size: NA; V gene: TRBV14; D gene: NA; CDR3 DNA: TGTGCCAGCAGCTCTGGCGTGGGGATATACAATGAGCAGTTCTTC; CDR3 protein: CASSSGVGIYNEQFF
CDR3 length: 14; J gene: TRBJ2-2; clone size: NA; V gene: TRBV29-1; D gene: TRBD2; CDR3 DNA: TGCAGCGTTTCGGCTAGCGGGAGGGCCGGGGAGCTGTTTTTT; CDR3 protein: CSVSASGRAGELFF
CDR3 length: 13; J gene: TRBJ2-3; clone size: once; V gene: TRBV29-1; D gene: TRBD2; CDR3 DNA: TGCAGCGCCTCGGGACTAGATCGAGATACGCAGTATTTT; CDR3 protein: CSASGLDRDTQYF
CDR3 length: 14; J gene: TRBJ2-3; clone size: NA; V gene: TRBV9; D gene: NA; CDR3 DNA: TGTGCCAGCAGCCCGAGGGCTCGCACAGATACGCAGTATTTT; CDR3 protein: CASSPRARTDTQYF
CDR3 length: 17; J gene: TRBJ2-2; clone size: once; V gene: TRBV5-4; D gene: TRBD1; CDR3 DNA: TGTGCCAGCAGCCCGGCCGGCCAGGGGGCGCGCACCGGGGAGCTGTTTTTT; CDR3 protein: CASSPAGQGARTGELFF
CDR3 length: 14; J gene: TRBJ2-5; clone size: NA; V gene: TRBV15; D gene: NA; CDR3 DNA: TGTGCCACCAGCAGAGAGGGTAACCAAGAGACCCAGTACTTC; CDR3 protein: CATSREGNQETQYF
CDR3 length: 14; J gene: TRBJ2-7; clone size: NA; V gene: TRBV2; D gene: NA; CDR3 DNA: TGTGCCAGCAGTGCGAACCGCGGGACAGAAGAGCAGTACTTC; CDR3 protein: CASSANRGTEEQYF
CDR3 length: 16; J gene: TRBJ2-5; clone size: many; V gene: TRBV9; D gene: NA; CDR3 DNA: TGTGCCAGCAGCGTAAGATCCGGGGGCGGTGACCCGACCCAGTACTTC; CDR3 protein: CASSVRSGGGDPTQYF
CDR3 length: 15; J gene: TRBJ2-1; clone size: NA; V gene: TRBV7-9; D gene: NA; CDR3 DNA: TGTGCCAGCAGCTCCCCCGCGGGGTCCTACAATGAGCAGTTCTTC; CDR3 protein: CASSSPAGSYNEQFF
CDR3 length: 14; J gene: TRBJ2-7; clone size: few; V gene: TRBV10-3; D gene: NA; CDR3 DNA: TGTGCCATCAGTGAGTCCAGTCGCTACTACGAGCAGTACTTC; CDR3 protein: CAISESSRYYEQYF
CDR3 length: 15; J gene: TRBJ2-1; clone size: NA; V gene: TRBV11-2; D gene: NA; CDR3 DNA: TGTGCCAGCAGCCTTTCCGAGACTTCCTACAATGAGCAGTTCTTC; CDR3 protein: CASSLSETSYNEQFF
CDR3 length: 13; J gene: TRBJ2-1; clone size: NA; V gene: TRBV10-3; D gene: TRBD1; CDR3 DNA: TGTGCCATCGGACAGGGCCCTCCTAATGAGCAGTTCTTC; CDR3 protein: CAIGQGPPNEQFF
CDR3 length: 15; J gene: TRBJ1-5; clone size: NA; V gene: TRBV19; D gene: NA; CDR3 DNA: TGTGCCAGTAGTGTGCTAGGACGTGAGAATCAGCCCCAGCATTTT; CDR3 protein: CASSVLGRENQPQHF
CDR3 length: 14; J gene: TRBJ1-4; clone size: NA; V gene: TRBV2; D gene: NA; CDR3 DNA: TGTGCCAGCAGTGTTCGAACAGCTAATGAAAAACTGTTTTTT; CDR3 protein: CASSVRTANEKLFF
CDR3 length: 18; J gene: TRBJ2-6; clone size: many; V gene: TRBV9; D gene: TRBD2; CDR3 DNA: TGTGCCAGCAGCGTAGCTGGAAGCGGGAGTGCTGGGGCCAACGTCCTGACTTTC; CDR3 protein: CASSVAGSGSAGANVLTF
CDR3 length: 17; J gene: TRBJ2-1; clone size: NA; V gene: TRBV11-2; D gene: TRBD2; CDR3 DNA: TGTGCCAGCAGCCCAGGGCCGGGACTAGCGGGTTACAATGAGCAGTTCTTC; CDR3 protein: CASSPGPGLAGYNEQFF
CDR3 length: 12; J gene: TRBJ2-1; clone size: NA; V gene: TRBV28; D gene: NA; CDR3 DNA: TGTGCCAGCAGTCTTACGACAGGCGAGCAGTTCTTC; CDR3 protein: CASSLTTGEQFF
CDR3 length: 16; J gene: TRBJ2-4; clone size: NA; V gene: TRBV6-6; D gene: NA; CDR3 DNA: TGTGCCAGCAGACCCGGACAGCTCCACACCAAAAACATTCAGTACTTC; CDR3 protein: CASRPGQLHTKNIQYF